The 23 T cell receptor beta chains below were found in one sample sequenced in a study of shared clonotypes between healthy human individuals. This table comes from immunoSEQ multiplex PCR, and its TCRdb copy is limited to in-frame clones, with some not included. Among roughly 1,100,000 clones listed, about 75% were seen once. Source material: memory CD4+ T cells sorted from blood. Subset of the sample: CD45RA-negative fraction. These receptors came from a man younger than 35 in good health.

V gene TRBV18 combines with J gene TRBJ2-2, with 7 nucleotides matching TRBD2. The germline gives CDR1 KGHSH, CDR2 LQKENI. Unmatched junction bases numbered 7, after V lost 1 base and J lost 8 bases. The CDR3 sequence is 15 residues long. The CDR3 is CASSPLGPGGGELFF. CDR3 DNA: TGTGCCAGCTCACCACTCGGACCGGGAGGAGGGGAGCTGTTTTTT.

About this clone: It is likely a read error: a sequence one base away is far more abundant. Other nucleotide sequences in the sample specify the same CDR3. This CDR3 is CASSLRGDNEQFF. The DNA of the CDR3 is TGTGCCAGCAGTTTAAGGGGGGACAATGAGCAGTTCTTC. The chain joins TRBV27 to TRBJ2-1; either TRBD1 or TRBD2 may fit D (6 bases each). Trimming removed 2 bases from V and 5 bases from J, with 7 bases in between. CDR3 length equals 13 residues. The germline gives CDR1 MNHEY, CDR2 SMNVEV (reference sequence).

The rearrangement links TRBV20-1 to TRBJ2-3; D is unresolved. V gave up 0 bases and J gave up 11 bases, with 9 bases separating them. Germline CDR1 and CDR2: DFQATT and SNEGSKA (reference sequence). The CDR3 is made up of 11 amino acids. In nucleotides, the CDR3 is TGCAGTGCTAGAGATGAACCTAAGCAGTATTTT. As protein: CSARDEPKQYF.

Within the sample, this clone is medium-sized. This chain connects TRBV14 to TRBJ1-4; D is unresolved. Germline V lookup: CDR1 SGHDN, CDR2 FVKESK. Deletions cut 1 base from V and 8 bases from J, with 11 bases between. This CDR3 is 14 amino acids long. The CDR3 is CASSQGGGVEKLFF. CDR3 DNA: TGTGCCAGCAGCCAAGGGGGAGGTGTCGAAAAACTGTTTTTT.

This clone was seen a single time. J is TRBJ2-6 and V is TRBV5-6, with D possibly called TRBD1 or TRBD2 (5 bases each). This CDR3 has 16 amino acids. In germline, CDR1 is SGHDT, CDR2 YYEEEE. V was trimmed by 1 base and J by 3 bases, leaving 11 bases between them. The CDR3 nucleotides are TGTGCCAGCAGCTTGACGGGGCTTGGTGGGGCCAACGTCCTGACTTTC. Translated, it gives CASSLTGLGGANVLTF.

Written as DNA, the CDR3 is TGTGCCAGCAGCTTAGCCCCCCCGACTAGCGGGAGATGGTATGAGCAGTTCTTC. Translating it yields CASSLAPPTSGRWYEQFF. The chain combines TRBV7-2 with TRBJ2-1; 12 positions match TRBD2. The J segment lost 8 bases and the V segment lost 0 bases, leaving 11 bases of the junction unmatched. In germline, CDR1 is SGHTA, CDR2 FQGNSA. The CDR3 spans 18 residues.

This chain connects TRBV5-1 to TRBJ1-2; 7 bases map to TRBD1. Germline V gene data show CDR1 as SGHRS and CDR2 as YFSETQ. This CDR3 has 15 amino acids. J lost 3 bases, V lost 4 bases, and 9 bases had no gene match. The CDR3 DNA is TGCGCCAGCAGCAATACCGGGACAGAACACTATGGCTACACCTTC. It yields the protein CASSNTGTEHYGYTF.

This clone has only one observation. The CDR3 bases are TGCGCCAGCACCACAAGCGGGCCTTTTATAAATGAGCAGTTCTTC. This translates into CASTTSGPFINEQFF. The rearrangement joins TRBV4-3 to TRBJ2-1, with TRBD2 as a possible D gene (6 bases). Deletions cut 7 bases from V and 7 bases from J, with 20 bases between. The germline CDR1 and CDR2 sequences are LGHNA and YSLEER. There are 15 residues in the CDR3.

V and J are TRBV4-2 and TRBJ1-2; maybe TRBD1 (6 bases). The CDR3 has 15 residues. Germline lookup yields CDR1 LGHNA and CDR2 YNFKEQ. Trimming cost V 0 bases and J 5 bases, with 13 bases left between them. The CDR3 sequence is CASSQDTGGAYGYTF. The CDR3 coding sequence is TGTGCCAGCAGCCAAGATACCGGGGGGGCTTATGGCTACACCTTC.

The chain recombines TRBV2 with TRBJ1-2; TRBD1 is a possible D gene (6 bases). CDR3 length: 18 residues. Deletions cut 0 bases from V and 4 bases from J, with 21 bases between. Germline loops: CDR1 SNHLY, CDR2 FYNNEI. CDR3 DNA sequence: TGTGCCAGCAGTGAAGCTACAGGGCCAATAAGGGAATCCTATGGCTACACCTTC. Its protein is CASSEATGPIRESYGYTF.

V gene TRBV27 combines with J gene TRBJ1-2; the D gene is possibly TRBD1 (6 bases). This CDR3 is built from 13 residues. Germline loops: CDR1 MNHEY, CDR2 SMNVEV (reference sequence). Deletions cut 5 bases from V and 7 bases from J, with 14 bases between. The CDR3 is CASSQQGIGGYTF. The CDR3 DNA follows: TGTGCCAGCAGTCAACAGGGAATAGGTGGCTACACCTTC.

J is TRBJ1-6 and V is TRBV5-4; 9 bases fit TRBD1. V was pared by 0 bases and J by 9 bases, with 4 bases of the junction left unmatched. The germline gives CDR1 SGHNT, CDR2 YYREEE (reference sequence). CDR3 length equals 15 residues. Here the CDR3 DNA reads TGTGCCAGCAGCTTGGCCGGGACAGGGAGTTCACCCCTCCACTTT. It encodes CASSLAGTGSSPLHF.

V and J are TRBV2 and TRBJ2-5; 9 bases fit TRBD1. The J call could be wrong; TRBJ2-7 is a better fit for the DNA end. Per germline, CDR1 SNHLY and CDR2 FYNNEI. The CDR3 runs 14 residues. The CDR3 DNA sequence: TGTGCCAGCAGTACGGACAGGGGATCCTACGAGCAGTACTTC. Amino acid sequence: CASSTDRGSYEQYF.

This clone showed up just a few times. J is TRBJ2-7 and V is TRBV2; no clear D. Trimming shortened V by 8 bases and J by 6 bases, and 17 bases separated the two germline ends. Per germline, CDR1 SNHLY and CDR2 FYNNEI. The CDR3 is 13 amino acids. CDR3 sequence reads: CASLEDWALEQYF. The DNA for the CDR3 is TGTGCCAGCTTGGAAGACTGGGCCCTCGAGCAGTACTTC.

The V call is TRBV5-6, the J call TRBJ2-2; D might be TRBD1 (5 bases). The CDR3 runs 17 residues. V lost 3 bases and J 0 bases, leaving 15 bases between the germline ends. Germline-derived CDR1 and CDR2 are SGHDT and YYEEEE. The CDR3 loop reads CASSSSLGPANTGELFF. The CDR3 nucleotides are TGTGCCAGCAGCTCAAGCTTGGGGCCTGCGAACACCGGGGAGCTGTTTTTT.

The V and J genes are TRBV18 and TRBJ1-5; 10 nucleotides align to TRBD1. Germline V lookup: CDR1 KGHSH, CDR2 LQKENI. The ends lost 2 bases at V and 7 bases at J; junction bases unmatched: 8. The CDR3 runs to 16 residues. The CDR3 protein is CASSPGRQGAGQPQHF. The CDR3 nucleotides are TGTGCCAGCTCACCAGGGAGACAGGGGGCAGGGCAGCCCCAGCATTTT.

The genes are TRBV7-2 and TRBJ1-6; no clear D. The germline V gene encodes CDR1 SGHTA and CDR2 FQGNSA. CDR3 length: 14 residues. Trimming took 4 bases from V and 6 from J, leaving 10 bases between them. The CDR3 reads CASSSPPVNSPLHF. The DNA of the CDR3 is TGTGCCAGCAGCTCCCCTCCGGTTAATTCACCCCTCCACTTT.

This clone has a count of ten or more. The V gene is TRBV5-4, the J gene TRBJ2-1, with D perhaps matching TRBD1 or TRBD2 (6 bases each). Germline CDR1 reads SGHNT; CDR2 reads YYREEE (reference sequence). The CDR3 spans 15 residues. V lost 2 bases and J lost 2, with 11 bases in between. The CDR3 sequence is CASSFGGVPYNEQFF. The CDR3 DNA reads TGTGCCAGCAGCTTCGGGGGCGTTCCCTACAATGAGCAGTTCTTC.

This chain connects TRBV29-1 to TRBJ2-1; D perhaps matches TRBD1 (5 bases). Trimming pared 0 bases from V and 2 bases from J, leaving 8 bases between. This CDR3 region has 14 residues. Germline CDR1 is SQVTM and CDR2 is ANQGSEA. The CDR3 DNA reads TGCAGCGTTGAAGAGGGGCCGGCCTACAATGAGCAGTTCTTC. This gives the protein CSVEEGPAYNEQFF.

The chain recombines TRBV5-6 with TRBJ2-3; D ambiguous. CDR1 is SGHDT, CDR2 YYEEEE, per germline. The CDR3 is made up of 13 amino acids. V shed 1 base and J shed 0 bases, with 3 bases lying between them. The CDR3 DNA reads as TGTGCCAGCAGCTTGTATAGCACAGATACGCAGTATTTT. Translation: CASSLYSTDTQYF.

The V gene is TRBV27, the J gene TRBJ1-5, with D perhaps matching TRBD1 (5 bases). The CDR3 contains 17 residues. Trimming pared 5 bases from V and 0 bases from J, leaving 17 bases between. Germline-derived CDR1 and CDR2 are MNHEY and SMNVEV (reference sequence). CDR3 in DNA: TGTGCCAGCAGTCCCCGAAGTGGGGCGAATAGCAATCAGCCCCAGCATTTT. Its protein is CASSPRSGANSNQPQHF.

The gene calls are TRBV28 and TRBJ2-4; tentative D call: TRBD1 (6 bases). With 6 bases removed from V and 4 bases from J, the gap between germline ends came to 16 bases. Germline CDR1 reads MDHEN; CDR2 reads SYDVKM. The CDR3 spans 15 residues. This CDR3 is CASRQGSGNKNIQYF. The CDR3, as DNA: TGTGCCAGCAGACAGGGATCGGGGAATAAAAACATTCAGTACTTC.

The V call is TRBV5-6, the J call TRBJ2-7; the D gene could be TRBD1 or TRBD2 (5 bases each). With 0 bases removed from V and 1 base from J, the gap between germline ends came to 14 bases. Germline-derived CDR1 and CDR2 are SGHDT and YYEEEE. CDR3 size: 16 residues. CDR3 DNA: TGTGCCAGCAGCTTGGCCGTAGAGGGGAGATCCTACGAGCAGTACTTC. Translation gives CASSLAVEGRSYEQYF.